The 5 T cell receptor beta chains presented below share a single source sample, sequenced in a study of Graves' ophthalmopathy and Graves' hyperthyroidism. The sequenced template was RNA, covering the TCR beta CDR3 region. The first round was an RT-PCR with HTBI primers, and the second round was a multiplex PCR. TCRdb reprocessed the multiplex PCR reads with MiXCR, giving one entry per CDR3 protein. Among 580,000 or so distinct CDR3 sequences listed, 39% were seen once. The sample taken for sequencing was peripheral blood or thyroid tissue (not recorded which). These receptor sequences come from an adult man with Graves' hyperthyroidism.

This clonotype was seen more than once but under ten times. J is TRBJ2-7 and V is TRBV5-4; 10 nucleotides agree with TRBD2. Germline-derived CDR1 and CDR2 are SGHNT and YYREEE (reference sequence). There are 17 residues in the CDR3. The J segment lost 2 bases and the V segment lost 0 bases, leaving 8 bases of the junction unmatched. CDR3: CASSLGGASGGTYEQYF. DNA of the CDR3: TGTGCCAGCAGCTTGGGGGGTGCTAGCGGGGGAACCTACGAGCAGTACTTC. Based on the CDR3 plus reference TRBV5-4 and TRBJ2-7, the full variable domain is ETGVTQSPTHLIKTRGQQVTLRCSSQSGHNTVSWYQQALGQGPQFIFQYYREEENGRGNFPPRFSGLQFPNYSSELNVNALELDDSALYLCASSLGGASGGTYEQYFGPGTRLTVT.

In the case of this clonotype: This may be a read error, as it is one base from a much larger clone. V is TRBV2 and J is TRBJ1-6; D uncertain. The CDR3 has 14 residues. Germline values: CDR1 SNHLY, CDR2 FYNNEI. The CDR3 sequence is CASSESPYNSLLHF. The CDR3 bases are TGTGCCAGCAGTGAAAGCCCCTATAATTCACTCCTCCACTTT.

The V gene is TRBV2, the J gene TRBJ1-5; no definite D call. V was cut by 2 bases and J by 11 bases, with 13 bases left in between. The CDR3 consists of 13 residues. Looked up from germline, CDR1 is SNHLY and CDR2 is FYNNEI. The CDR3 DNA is TGTGCCAGCAGTGAATATGCGGGCGAGTCCCAGCATTTT. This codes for CASSEYAGESQHF.

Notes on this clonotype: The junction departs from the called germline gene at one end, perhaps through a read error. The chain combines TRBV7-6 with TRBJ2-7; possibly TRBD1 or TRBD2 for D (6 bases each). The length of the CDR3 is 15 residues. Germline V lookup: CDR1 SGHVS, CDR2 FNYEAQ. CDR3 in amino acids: CASSLGGAGTYGQYF. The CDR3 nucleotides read TGTGCCAGCAGCTTAGGGGGGGCAGGTACCTACGGGCAGTACTTC. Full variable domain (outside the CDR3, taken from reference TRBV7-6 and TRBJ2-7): GAGVSQSPRYKVTKRGQDVALRCDPISGHVSLYWYRQALGQGPEFLTYFNYEAQQDKSGLPNDRFSAERPEGSISTLTIQRTEQRDSAMYRCASSLGGAGTYGQYFGPGTRLTVT.

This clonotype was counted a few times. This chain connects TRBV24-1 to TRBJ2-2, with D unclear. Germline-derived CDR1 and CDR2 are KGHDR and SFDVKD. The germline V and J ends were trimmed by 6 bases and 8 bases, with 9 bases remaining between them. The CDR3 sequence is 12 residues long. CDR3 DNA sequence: TGTGCCACCAGTATAGACGGAGGGGAGCTGTTTTTT. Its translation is CATSIDGGELFF.